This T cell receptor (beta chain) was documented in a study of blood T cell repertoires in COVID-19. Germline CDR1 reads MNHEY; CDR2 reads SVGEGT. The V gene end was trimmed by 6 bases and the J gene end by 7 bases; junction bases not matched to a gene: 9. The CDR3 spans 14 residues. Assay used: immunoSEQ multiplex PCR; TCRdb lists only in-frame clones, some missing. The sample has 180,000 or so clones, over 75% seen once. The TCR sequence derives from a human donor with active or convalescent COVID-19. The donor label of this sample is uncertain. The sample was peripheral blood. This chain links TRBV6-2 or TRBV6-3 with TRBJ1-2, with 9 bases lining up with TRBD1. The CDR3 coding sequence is TGTGCCAGCAGCTCGTATGGACAGGGGTTTGGCTACACCTTC. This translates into CASSSYGQGFGYTF.